This TCR beta chain was documented in a study of early T cells in non-severe SARS-CoV-2 infection. In the study overall: Sequencing targeted bulk RNA from unsorted whole blood, leaving chains unpaired.

This clonotype has a handful of counts. V was cut by 5 bases and J by 2 bases, with 14 bases left in between. CDR3 length: 15 residues. Germline V gene lookup returns CDR1 KGHDR and CDR2 SFDVKD. Attached unique molecular identifiers marked individual cDNA molecules. MiXCR, run by TCRdb on the 5' RACE reads, gives a single entry per CDR3 protein. The sample has around 56,000 distinct CDR3 sequences, over 10% seen once. The sample in question was whole blood, obtained at baseline. The clonotype originates from an adult who was a healthcare worker with PCR-confirmed SARS-CoV-2 infection or an uninfected control (not recorded which). The chain links TRBV24-1 to TRBJ2-5; D might be TRBD2 (6 bases). DNA of the CDR3: TGTGCCACCAGTGCGGAGGGGCGGCCTCAAGAGACCCAGTACTTC. It translates to CATSAEGRPQETQYF.